This TCR beta chain originates from a study of human T cells and chemical hapten exposure. General study results and limits: There were significantly more large CDR3 similarity clusters among expanded TCRs than among controls. The donors suffered from alopecia, so their immune response may not match that of healthy people. Sensitizing with DPC caused no change in TCRs above 1 in 1000 frequency.

Unique molecular identifiers were linked by the library to individual cDNA molecules. TCRdb re-derived calls from the RACE reads in MiXCR, one entry per CDR3 protein. The table lists under 100,000 distinct CDR3 sequences, 10% to 11% of them singletons. A remark on this clonotype: The antigen remains undetermined.

The J segment lost 4 bases and the V segment lost 6 bases, leaving 3 bases of the junction unmatched. CDR1 is SGHAT and CDR2 is FQNNGV in the germline V gene. This CDR3 region has 14 residues. Time point of the sample: patch test 3, about 24 weeks after DPC sensitization. Treatment reported: therapeutic diphenylcyclopropenone sensitization with weekly scalp DPC. The input for sequencing was whole blood, taken in connection with sensitization to the hapten diphenylcyclopropenone (DPC). The chain joins TRBV11-2 to TRBJ2-3; 11 positions agree with TRBD2. This clonotype was sampled from a woman between 50 and 59 years old with alopecia areata. Some clones in this sample may be carry-over from other donors' samples. CDR3 in DNA: TGTGCCAGCAGGGTAGCGGGAGGGGCAGATACGCAGTATTTT. Its translation is CASRVAGGADTQYF.